This T cell receptor (beta chain) was sequenced in a study of Ad26.COV2.S vaccination and SARS-CoV-2 variants (dated by TCRdb to the early 2020s). About the investigation overall: Donors in the vaccine arm were drawn from COV1001, a multicentre, randomized, double-blind, placebo-controlled phase I-IIa trial testing Ad26.COV2.S in healthy adults. Ad26.COV2.S was given intramuscularly at 5x10^10 or 1x10^11 viral particles, as a single shot or as two shots 56 days apart. Sequencing of the TCRbeta repertoire served to evaluate the specificity and breadth of SARS-CoV-2-reactive T cell receptors following Ad26.COV2.S vaccination. The TCR-sequenced set comprised about 30 samples: some 19 Ad26.COV2.S vaccine recipients, 5 placebo recipients and 8 SARS-CoV-2 convalescent individuals. Trial participants were randomized into five groups of five, in which low-dose or high-dose Ad26.COV2.S was given once or twice, or placebo was given on both occasions. Investigators remained blinded to trial group allocation during experiments and outcome assessment.

The immunoSEQ Assay was used to sequence TCRbeta CDR3 regions. After extraction, genomic DNA underwent amplification by bias-controlled multiplex PCR, followed by high-throughput sequencing. Turning to the authors' computational methods: To quantify the absolute abundance of each unique TCRbeta CDR3 region, sequences were collapsed and filtered. Usable DNA was measured by amplifying reference genes present in all nucleated cells, and TCRbeta template counts were normalized to that usable DNA to estimate T cell fraction. Repertoire TCRs were annotated as SARS-CoV-2-specific by exact matching of V gene, CDR3 amino acid sequence and J gene to a known reactive TCR set. The reference SARS-CoV-2 TCR set came from MIRA and was filtered for enrichment in COVID-19-positive ImmuneCODE repertoires, removing public or cross-reactive TCRs. Based on the MIRA antigens, annotated TCRs were further analysed at the level of specific ORF or position within ORF. Depth was the summed frequency of annotated unique rearrangements, while breadth was defined as annotated unique rearrangements over total unique productive rearrangements. TCR breadth was compared between groups using two-sided Wilcoxon rank-sum tests. The table was pulled from immuneACCESS by TCRdb, which kept in-frame rearrangements only. Such tables lose some clones; where checked, under half of the loss comes from unresolved V genes, and the rest has no known cause. D and trimming come from the DNA, and the V and J calls and clone size come from that table. The table for this sample lists hundreds of thousands of clones; around 88% of them were counted only once. Roughly 4.8% of the sample lies in the top ten.

Overall study outcomes, separate from this receptor: The study was not powered to compare responses between vaccine doses or regimens. According to the authors, total T cell responses may have been underestimated by the TCR breadth and depth analyses. Vaccine and placebo recipients had similar non-spike TCR breadth, a finding consistent with the vaccine containing only spike. After vaccination, substantial breadth of spike-specific CD8+ and CD4+ T cell responses was reported. Higher spike-specific TCR breadth was observed in Ad26.COV2.S recipients than in placebo recipients (P = 0.0014).

In the paper's terms, the treatment or condition label means: around 19 received Ad26.COV2.S at low or high dose, single or two shots; a few received placebo; per-sample allocation not given. Repertoires of vaccine and placebo recipients were sequenced from samples collected on day 63 after the first injection. In Cohort 1b, about 27 adults aged 18-55 years were enrolled at a single site in Boston, USA, between 29 July and 7 August 2020. Ad26.COV2.S was a replication-incompetent adenovirus type 26 vector expressing a prefusion-stabilized SARS-CoV-2 spike protein from the original Wuhan strain. This clone was found a few times. There is no known antigen for this receptor. No per-base quality is available; no much larger clone lies one base away. From V the trimming removes 6 bases and from J it removes 4 bases, while the gene matches leave 2 bases of the junction unaccounted for. The germline V gene encodes CDR1 LNHDA and CDR2 SQIVND (reference sequence). The CDR3 contains 13 residues, cysteine and phenylalanine counted. Of the read, only the CDR3 DNA is kept; its 39 bases are in frame from base 1.

This TCR was sampled from a person aged 18 to 65 who received the Ad26.COV2.S COVID-19 vaccine or a placebo. The receptor chain draws on TRBV19 and TRBJ1-1, and TRBD1 aligns with 10 junction nucleotides. The sample was peripheral blood, taken in a trial of Ad26.COV2.S vaccine versus placebo. CDR3 loop: CASRDRGTTEAFF. The nucleotides are TGTGCCAGTAGGGACAGGGGGACCACTGAAGCTTTCTTT.